The 29 T cell receptor beta chains below come from one sample, sequenced in a study of blood T cell repertoires in COVID-19. Assay: immunoSEQ multiplex PCR; the TCRdb copy retains only in-frame clones and omits some. The repertoire consists of tens of thousands of clones, with roughly nine tenths occurring once and the leading ten covering approximately 1.7%. The sample comprised peripheral blood. These TCRs come from a man in his sixties with acute or convalescent COVID-19.

The J gene is TRBJ2-7, the V gene TRBV28; a weak D match, TRBD2 (6 bases). The CDR3 sequence is 14 residues long. Germline V gene data show CDR1 as MDHEN and CDR2 as SYDVKM. Trimming shortened V by 1 base and J by 3 bases, and 10 bases separated the two germline ends. The CDR3 here is CASSLLGGSYEQYF. DNA for the CDR3: TGTGCCAGCAGTTTATTGGGGGGAAGCTACGAGCAGTACTTC.

This chain connects TRBV5-1 to TRBJ1-1; 7 nucleotides match TRBD1. The V gene end was trimmed by 0 bases and the J gene end by 11 bases; junction bases not matched to a gene: 7. Germline V lookup: CDR1 SGHRS, CDR2 YFSETQ. The CDR3 has 13 amino acids. DNA for the CDR3: TGCGCCAGCAGCTTGGCCCCAGGGGGAGAGGCTTTCTTT. Residues: CASSLAPGGEAFF.

This chain connects TRBV11-3 to TRBJ2-7; 8 nucleotides match TRBD1. The CDR3 covers 15 residues. Germline assignment: CDR1 SGHNT and CDR2 YENEEA. The junction had 6 bases not matched to a gene; V was cut back by 1 base and J by 4 bases. This CDR3 reads CASSLAGQGEYEQYF. The CDR3 DNA reads as TGTGCCAGCAGCTTAGCCGGACAGGGAGAGTACGAGCAGTACTTC.

This clone was seen a single time. V gene TRBV5-1 combines with J gene TRBJ2-2; 9 nucleotides align to TRBD1. Germline trimming cut 8 bases from V and 5 bases from J; bases unmatched to any gene: 7. The CDR3 covers 14 residues. Germline CDR1 is SGHRS and CDR2 is YFSETQ. CDR3 nucleotides: TGCGCCAGTACAGGGGGCGCGGGGACCGGGGAGCTGTTTTTT. Its protein product is CASTGGAGTGELFF.

The rearrangement uses TRBV5-1 and TRBJ1-2; D possibly corresponds to TRBD1 (6 bases). The CDR3 covers 13 residues. Germline CDR1 SGHRS, CDR2 YFSETQ. Trimming removed 4 bases at V and 2 bases at J, with 9 bases between. The CDR3 here is CASSGQRNYGYTF. CDR3 nucleotides: TGCGCCAGCAGCGGACAGAGGAACTATGGCTACACCTTC.

This sequence joins TRBV19 and TRBJ2-7; 7 bases line up with TRBD1. V gave up 5 bases and J gave up 0 bases; unmatched junction bases: 13. CDR1 and CDR2 (germline): LNHDA, SQIVND (reference sequence). CDR3 length: 17 amino acids. CDR3 coding DNA: TGTGCCAGTAGTGCCTTCCCGCACAGGGGCAGCTCCTACGAGCAGTACTTC. As protein: CASSAFPHRGSSYEQYF.

This chain joins TRBV3-1 (or the pseudogene TRBV3-2) and TRBJ1-5; D is possibly TRBD1 (5 bases). Trimming stripped 5 bases from V and 0 bases from J, with 20 bases between. The CDR3 is 18 residues long. The germline gives CDR1 LGHDT, CDR2 YNNKEL (reference sequence). CDR3 in amino acids: CASSSPSPTVDSNQPQHF. The CDR3 DNA reads TGTGCCAGCAGCTCCCCCTCCCCGACAGTAGATAGCAATCAGCCCCAGCATTTT.

The chain carries TRBV27 and TRBJ2-7; maybe TRBD2 (6 bases). The CDR3 runs to 14 residues. V was shortened by 8 bases and J by 0 bases, with 14 bases between the two germline ends. Germline CDR1 reads MNHEY; CDR2 reads SMNVEV (reference sequence). The CDR3 nucleotides are TGTGCCAGCTCCCCCTTGGGGGGCTCCTACGAGCAGTACTTC. Its translation: CASSPLGGSYEQYF.

The chain employs TRBV4-1 and TRBJ1-1; a weak D match, TRBD1 (5 bases). Trimming shortened V by 0 bases and J by 1 base, and 9 bases separated the two germline ends. Looked up from germline, CDR1 is MGHRA and CDR2 is YSYEKL. This CDR3 region has 15 residues. CDR3: CASSQDPGGNTEAFF. For the CDR3, the DNA is TGCGCCAGCAGCCAAGATCCGGGGGGGAACACTGAAGCTTTCTTT.

This chain connects TRBV9 to TRBJ2-1, with TRBD2 as a possible D gene (6 bases). The V end was cut by 3 bases, the J end by 3 bases, with 13 bases between. The germline gives CDR1 SGDLS, CDR2 YYNGEE. The CDR3 is 15 residues long. The CDR3 spells CASSAPGTFYNEQFF. CDR3 bases: TGTGCCAGCAGCGCCCCCGGGACTTTCTACAATGAGCAGTTCTTC. Complete variable domain (other parts from reference TRBV9 and TRBJ2-1): DSGVTQTPKHLITATGQRVTLRCSPRSGDLSVYWYQQSLDQGLQFLIQYYNGEERAKGNILERFSAQQFPDLHSELNLSSLELGDSALYFCASSAPGTFYNEQFFGPGTRLTVL.

This clone has a handful of counts. The chain has TRBV7-2 and TRBJ1-5, with D perhaps TRBD1 (5 bases). CDR3 length: 14 amino acids. Trimming took 4 bases from V and 7 from J, leaving 14 bases between them. The germline V gene has CDR1 SGHTA and CDR2 FQGNSA. The CDR3 DNA reads TGTGCCAGCAGCTCGCAGGGAGGACCCCAGCCCCAGCATTTT. Its protein is CASSSQGGPQPQHF.

The rearrangement uses TRBV27 and TRBJ2-7; 7 bases align to TRBD2. This CDR3 is built from 14 residues. Trimming at V came to 6 bases and at J to 4 bases, leaving 9 bases not matched to a gene. CDR1 is MNHEY and CDR2 is SMNVEV in the germline V gene (reference sequence). CDR3 sequence (DNA): TGTGCCAGCAGGAGGGCCTCGGGAGGATACGAGCAGTACTTC. Translation: CASRRASGGYEQYF.

The V call is TRBV5-4, the J call TRBJ1-2; 10 nucleotides line up with TRBD1. Germline loops: CDR1 SGHNT, CDR2 YYREEE (reference sequence). V shed 4 bases and J 4 bases; nucleotides not matched to a gene: 4. CDR3 length: 14 residues. CDR3 region: CASSARTGGYGYTF. CDR3 nucleotide sequence: TGTGCCAGCAGCGCTCGGACAGGGGGCTATGGCTACACCTTC.

The chain carries TRBV19 and TRBJ2-2; 9 positions agree with TRBD2. From germline, CDR1 is LNHDA and CDR2 SQIVND (reference sequence). The CDR3 contains 18 residues. V was clipped by 0 bases and J by 4 bases; unmatched bases: 9. The CDR3 DNA is TGTGCCAGTAGTATAGATGGGGCGGGAGGGCCCGTCACCGGGGAGCTGTTTTTT. Protein: CASSIDGAGGPVTGELFF. Variable domain in full (rest from reference TRBV19 and TRBJ2-2): DGGITQSPKYLFRKEGQNVTLSCEQNLNHDAMYWYRQDPGQGLRLIYYSQIVNDFQKGDIAEGYSVSREKKESFPLTVTSAQKNPTAFYLCASSIDGAGGPVTGELFFGEGSRLTVL.

The chain recombines TRBV24-1 with TRBJ2-6; 7 bases are a match to TRBD1. J gave up 0 bases and V 4 bases, and 8 bases lay outside the gene matches. Germline V gene data show CDR1 as KGHDR and CDR2 as SFDVKD. This CDR3 region has 18 residues. DNA for the CDR3: TGTGCCACCAGTGACTCGACAGGGCCAAACTCTGGGGCCAACGTCCTGACTTTC. Protein: CATSDSTGPNSGANVLTF.

The chain joins TRBV25-1 to TRBJ2-1, with 11 bases matching TRBD2. Germline CDR1 reads MGHDK; CDR2 reads SYGVNS. This CDR3 has 15 amino acids. V dropped 4 bases and J dropped 6; count of bases not matched to a gene: 5. In DNA form, the CDR3 reads TGTGCCAGCAGTGTACTAGCGGGAGACCTCAATGAGCAGTTCTTC. Its translation is CASSVLAGDLNEQFF.

The chain carries TRBV9 and TRBJ2-3; D is undetermined. The germline gives CDR1 SGDLS, CDR2 YYNGEE. The CDR3 is 15 residues long. V lost 3 bases and J 8 bases, leaving 19 bases between the germline ends. DNA for the CDR3: TGTGCCAGCAGCGACAGACACGGCCTCCCTGGTACGCAGTATTTT. As protein: CASSDRHGLPGTQYF.

The genes are TRBV28 and TRBJ1-1; D is perhaps TRBD1 (5 bases). V shed 3 bases and J shed 5 bases, with 13 bases lying between them. The CDR3 is made up of 14 amino acids. CDR1 MDHEN and CDR2 SYDVKM come from the germline V gene. Here the CDR3 DNA reads TGTGCCAGCAGTTTGGGTGGGGCGATTACTGAAGCTTTCTTT. Translation gives CASSLGGAITEAFF.

The V gene is TRBV7-8, the J gene TRBJ2-3, with a possible D match to TRBD2 (6 bases). The germline CDR1 and CDR2 sequences are SGHVS and FQNEAQ. Trimming shortened V by 2 bases and J by 0 bases, and 30 bases separated the two germline ends. The CDR3 has 22 amino acids. The CDR3 here is CASSLQADEAGHGWTSTDTQYF. The CDR3 nucleotides are TGTGCCAGCAGCTTACAGGCCGACGAAGCGGGCCACGGGTGGACTAGCACAGATACGCAGTATTTT. Combining the CDR3 with reference TRBV7-8 and TRBJ2-3 gives the whole variable domain GAGVSQSPRYKVAKRGQDVALRCDPISGHVSLFWYQQALGQGPEFLTYFQNEAQLDKSGLPSDRFFAERPEGSVSTLKIQRTQQEDSAVYLCASSLQADEAGHGWTSTDTQYFGPGTRLTVL.

V gene TRBV29-1 combines with J gene TRBJ2-1, with a possible D match to TRBD2 (6 bases). From germline, CDR1 is SQVTM and CDR2 ANQGSEA. This CDR3 has 13 residues. V was trimmed by 3 bases and J by 4 bases, leaving 10 bases between them. CDR3 sequence: CSVDISGYNEQFF. The CDR3 DNA reads TGCAGCGTTGACATTAGCGGTTACAATGAGCAGTTCTTC.

This sequence joins TRBV5-4 and TRBJ2-5, with 11 bases aligning to TRBD2. The germline V gene has CDR1 SGHNT and CDR2 YYREEE (reference sequence). This CDR3 comprises 16 residues. J lost 4 bases, V lost 4 bases, and 9 bases had no gene match. CDR3 nucleotide sequence: TGTGCCAGCAGCACCGTCTTCGGACTAGCGGGAGAGACCCAGTACTTC. It translates to CASSTVFGLAGETQYF.

V gene TRBV7-6 combines with J gene TRBJ2-1; 10 bases are a match to TRBD2. J lost 5 bases, V lost 0 bases, and 16 bases had no gene match. The germline V gene encodes CDR1 SGHVS and CDR2 FNYEAQ. There are 20 residues in the CDR3. This CDR3 reads CASSLARADITSGVNNEQFF. The DNA of the CDR3 is TGTGCCAGCAGCTTAGCGCGAGCGGATATTACTAGCGGGGTGAACAATGAGCAGTTCTTC.

This clone was counted between two and nine times. V and J are TRBV5-6 and TRBJ2-2; D perhaps matches TRBD2 (6 bases). Germline values: CDR1 SGHDT, CDR2 YYEEEE. Trimming took 0 bases from V and 1 from J, leaving 10 bases between them. The CDR3 sequence is 16 residues long. In nucleotides, the CDR3 is TGTGCCAGCAGCTTGGTTGGGCGGGAGAACACCGGGGAGCTGTTTTTT. This encodes CASSLVGRENTGELFF.

The chain recombines TRBV5-1 with TRBJ2-7, with 11 bases lining up with TRBD2. V trimming: 4 bases; J trimming: 3 bases; junction bases outside the gene matches: 9. Germline V gene lookup returns CDR1 SGHRS and CDR2 YFSETQ. The length of the CDR3 is 16 residues. The CDR3 DNA follows: TGCGCCAGCAGCCCCCGGCTAGCGGGAGGTATCTACGAGCAGTACTTC. Protein product: CASSPRLAGGIYEQYF.

J is TRBJ1-2 and V is TRBV29-1; D may be TRBD1 (6 bases). This CDR3 is built from 12 residues. Germline CDR1 SQVTM, CDR2 ANQGSEA. The V and J ends lost 4 bases and 7 bases respectively, with 13 bases between them. In nucleotides, the CDR3 is TGCAGCGTTGGGGGGCAGGGGTTTGGCTACACCTTC. Amino acid sequence: CSVGGQGFGYTF.

This chain uses TRBV27 with TRBJ2-7; 9 nucleotides line up with TRBD1. The V and J ends lost 5 bases and 6 bases, in that order; junction bases with no gene match: 8. This CDR3 comprises 14 residues. Germline CDR1 is MNHEY and CDR2 is SMNVEV (reference sequence). This chain's CDR3 is CASSKSGTGSEQYF. In DNA form, the CDR3 reads TGTGCCAGCAGTAAATCCGGGACAGGGAGCGAGCAGTACTTC.

The CDR3 protein is CAINTGTGNQPQHF. In DNA, the CDR3 is TGTGCCATCAACACCGGGACAGGGAATCAGCCCCAGCATTTT. This chain connects TRBV10-3 to TRBJ1-5, with 9 positions matching TRBD1. V shed 7 bases, J shed 4 bases, and the junction held 5 bases outside the gene matches. This CDR3 is built from 14 residues. The V gene's germline CDR1 is ENHRY and CDR2 SYGVKD.

The rearrangement uses TRBV19 and TRBJ1-2, with TRBD1 as a possible D gene (6 bases). Germline CDR1 LNHDA, CDR2 SQIVND (reference sequence). The CDR3 is 11 amino acids. The V gene lost 6 bases and the J gene lost 8 bases, with 10 bases spanning the gap. For the CDR3, the DNA is TGTGCCAGTAGCGGGACACCCGGCTACACCTTC. It codes for CASSGTPGYTF.

V usage is TRBV29-1 and J usage is TRBJ2-7, with TRBD1 as a possible D gene (5 bases). Trimming left V 5 bases short and J 0 bases short, with 11 bases between. The germline V gene encodes CDR1 SQVTM and CDR2 ANQGSEA. The CDR3 is made up of 13 amino acids. CDR3 protein: CSVRTPSSYEQYF. The DNA of the CDR3 is TGCAGCGTTAGGACACCGAGCTCCTACGAGCAGTACTTC.